The 29 T cell receptor beta chains reported below all come from one sample, sequenced in a study of regulatory T cells in long-lasting Graves disease. Assembly of TCR beta libraries relied on iRepertoire HTBI primers together with Arm-PCR of CDR3 regions. From the multiplex PCR reads, TCRdb called clonotypes with MiXCR, one entry per CDR3 protein. Among roughly 510,000 distinct CDR3 sequences listed, around 16% were seen once. As to time point: newly diagnosed GD, antithyroid drugs for less than 3 months. After RNA was extracted from PBMCs, the TCR library was made from it. The sample was also linked to a second study, of T cells in Graves' hyperthyroidism and ophthalmopathy.

This material consisted of peripheral blood mononuclear cells (PBMCs), taken at new diagnosis, from a patient treated with antithyroid drugs. Source of these receptors: a man in his late teens or twenties with Graves disease.

There are many counts of this clonotype. This rearrangement joins TRBV7-9 to TRBJ2-4; 10 bases fit TRBD1. CDR3 length: 17 residues. Germline V gene data show CDR1 as SEHNR and CDR2 as FQNEAQ (reference sequence). V was clipped by 5 bases and J by 1 base; unmatched bases: 8. CDR3 amino acids: CASSPGLGQGAKNIQYF. CDR3 DNA: TGTGCCAGCAGCCCAGGACTGGGACAGGGGGCCAAAAACATTCAGTACTTC.

This clonotype was detected only a few times. The rearrangement uses TRBV28 and TRBJ1-2, with D tentatively TRBD1 (6 bases). This CDR3 spans 14 amino acids. Germline V CDR1 and CDR2: MDHEN, SYDVKM. The V end lost 3 bases, the J end lost 8 bases, and 16 bases lay between the germline ends. Written as DNA, the CDR3 is TGTGCCAGCAGTTTCCGTTCAGGGGCGGGGGGCTACACCTTC. Its protein is CASSFRSGAGGYTF.

This clonotype has ten or more counts. This sequence joins TRBV7-9 and TRBJ2-1; 8 nucleotides agree with TRBD2. Germline V gene lookup returns CDR1 SEHNR and CDR2 FQNEAQ (reference sequence). J was trimmed by 3 bases and V by 5 bases; bases with no gene match: 9. This CDR3 comprises 16 residues. The CDR3 spells CASSLLEREYYNEQFF. The CDR3 nucleotides are TGTGCCAGCAGCCTCTTAGAGCGGGAGTACTACAATGAGCAGTTCTTC.

The chain carries TRBV5-4 and TRBJ2-7; 8 bases agree with TRBD2. This CDR3 contains 15 residues. Germline CDR1 is SGHNT and CDR2 is YYREEE (reference sequence). V lost 4 bases, J lost 3 bases, and 9 bases stayed unmatched. CDR3 protein: CASSDGREGYYEQYF. In DNA form, the CDR3 reads TGTGCCAGCAGCGACGGCCGGGAGGGCTACTACGAGCAGTACTTC.

The chain couples TRBV6-1 to TRBJ1-5; D not certain. The germline V gene encodes CDR1 MNHNS and CDR2 SASEGT. The CDR3 loop spans 18 amino acids. Trimming stripped 0 bases from V and 1 base from J, with 16 bases between. CDR3 in amino acids: CASSEAFSNSGSNQPQHF. The CDR3 DNA reads TGTGCCAGCAGTGAAGCGTTTTCGAACTCCGGGAGCAATCAGCCCCAGCATTTT.

DNA for the CDR3: TGTGCCAGCAGTTACAAGGGGTTACCGCCCTATGAAAAACTGTTTTTT. Residues: CASSYKGLPPYEKLFF. The V call is TRBV6-2 or TRBV6-3, the J call TRBJ1-4; the D gene is possibly TRBD1 (5 bases). The CDR3 is 16 amino acids. Trimming pared 2 bases from V and 6 bases from J, leaving 16 bases between. CDR1 MNHEY and CDR2 SVGEGT come from the germline V gene.

As to this clonotype: This is likely a read error, given that the CDR3 carries no conserved phenylalanine or tryptophan at its end. The CDR3 nucleotides are TGCAGTGCTAGAGTTCCAGGGGCGGACTATGGCTACACCCTC. Translating it yields CSARVPGADYGYTL. The V and J genes are TRBV20-1 and TRBJ1-2, with D perhaps TRBD1 (6 bases). Germline CDR1 DFQATT, CDR2 SNEGSKA (reference sequence). This CDR3 is 14 amino acids long. The ends were cut back, 1 base at V and 3 bases at J, with 12 bases in the middle.

Points on this clonotype: One end of the junction fails to match germline, which may point to a read error. The chain carries TRBV6-4 and TRBJ1-1, with no clear D. The CDR3 length is 15 residues. CDR1 MRHNA and CDR2 SNTAGT come from the germline V gene. Here the CDR3 reads CASSYSGFWITEAFF. CDR3 DNA sequence: TGTGCCAGCAGTTACTCGGGGTTTTGGATCACTGAAGCTTTCTTT.

This CDR3 reads CASSHYWGESTPGDGYTF. CDR3 sequence (DNA): TGTGCCAGCAGCCACTATTGGGGGGAATCAACTCCGGGGGATGGCTACACCTTC. This chain joins TRBV14 and TRBJ1-2; tentatively, D is TRBD1 (5 bases). The V gene lost 3 bases and the J gene lost 6 bases, with 26 bases spanning the gap. Germline V gene data show CDR1 as SGHDN and CDR2 as FVKESK. This CDR3 has 18 amino acids.

V is TRBV4-1 and J is TRBJ2-6, with D maybe TRBD1 (5 bases). The CDR3 runs to 19 residues. V was cut by 6 bases and J by 0 bases, with 21 bases left in between. Looked up from germline, CDR1 is MGHRA and CDR2 is YSYEKL. The CDR3, as DNA: TGCGCCAGCAGTCAAACGGTGGGGCGTCAGAGCTCTGGGGCCAACGTCCTGACTTTC. Translation gives CASSQTVGRQSSGANVLTF.

In its sample, this clonotype was seen many times. The rearrangement uses TRBV20-1 and TRBJ1-3; D call uncertain. This CDR3 is built from 13 residues. Germline values: CDR1 DFQATT, CDR2 SNEGSKA (reference sequence). The V and J ends lost 1 base and 8 bases respectively, with 12 bases between them. The CDR3 DNA reads TGCAGTGCTAGAGTAACTGGCGGGGACACCATATATTTT. Its translation is CSARVTGGDTIYF.

This clonotype came up many times. The chain joins TRBV12-3 or TRBV12-4 to TRBJ1-2, with 8 bases lining up with TRBD1. The length of the CDR3 is 14 residues. With 5 bases clipped from V and 5 bases from J, the junction kept 7 bases outside the gene matches. The CDR3 coding sequence is TGTGCCAGCAGTCCTCAGGGGGCGAGGTATGGCTACACCTTC. This gives the protein CASSPQGARYGYTF.

This clonotype has more than one count but fewer than ten. The V gene is TRBV20-1, the J gene TRBJ1-4, with D perhaps matching TRBD1 (5 bases). In germline, CDR1 is DFQATT, CDR2 SNEGSKA (reference sequence). This CDR3 is built from 15 residues. Trimming stripped 3 bases from V and 6 bases from J, with 17 bases between. This CDR3 reads CSASGQGGRDEKLFF. The CDR3 coding sequence is TGCAGTGCTAGTGGGCAGGGAGGAAGAGATGAAAAACTGTTTTTT.

The V call is TRBV27, the J call TRBJ2-3, with D unclear. CDR1 is MNHEY, CDR2 SMNVEV, per germline (reference sequence). The length of the CDR3 is 16 residues. The V end was cut by 3 bases, the J end by 2 bases, with 15 bases between. The CDR3 protein is CASSFGRLEITDTQYF. CDR3 in DNA: TGTGCCAGCAGTTTTGGCAGGTTGGAAATCACAGATACGCAGTATTTT.

CDR3 region: CASSQPLGNTEAFF. The CDR3 bases are TGTGCCAGCAGCCAGCCGTTGGGGAACACTGAAGCTTTCTTT. This chain uses TRBV11-2 with TRBJ1-1; D gene unclear. CDR1 is SGHAT and CDR2 is FQNNGV in the germline V gene. The CDR3 has 14 amino acids. V was trimmed by 5 bases and J by 1 base, leaving 11 bases between them.

In this sample, this clonotype turned up many times. The V gene is TRBV9, the J gene TRBJ2-1, with 9 bases matching TRBD2. Germline assignment: CDR1 SGDLS and CDR2 YYNGEE. With 4 bases clipped from V and 4 bases from J, the junction kept 6 bases outside the gene matches. The CDR3 has 15 residues. The CDR3 is CASSPSSGAYNEQFF. DNA of the CDR3: TGTGCCAGCAGCCCATCTAGCGGGGCTTACAATGAGCAGTTCTTC.

There are a few counts of this clonotype. CDR3 loop: CASSPPLAGGYEQYF. As DNA, the CDR3 is TGTGCCAGCTCACCCCCGCTCGCAGGGGGATACGAGCAGTACTTC. The chain couples TRBV18 to TRBJ2-7, with 7 nucleotides matching TRBD1. J lost 4 bases, V lost 3 bases, and 9 bases had no gene match. CDR1 and CDR2 from the germline V gene are KGHSH and LQKENI. This CDR3 comprises 15 residues.

The table lists this clonotype with a few counts. For the CDR3, the DNA is TGTGCCAGCAGCCAAGGGTACCGCACTGAAGCTTTCTTT. It yields the protein CASSQGYRTEAFF. V usage is TRBV14 and J usage is TRBJ1-1; D not certain. Trimming cost V 1 base and J 4 bases, with 7 bases left between them. Germline CDR1 reads SGHDN; CDR2 reads FVKESK. The length of the CDR3 is 13 residues.

This clonotype was seen only a few times. This rearrangement joins TRBV12-3 or TRBV12-4 to TRBJ1-5; possibly TRBD1 for D (6 bases). Trimming cost V 3 bases and J 2 bases, with 11 bases left between them. The CDR3 totals 15 residues. This CDR3 reads CASSLAGEGNQPQHF. CDR3 bases: TGTGCCAGCAGTTTGGCAGGGGAGGGCAATCAGCCCCAGCATTTT.

There are many counts of this clonotype. This chain links TRBV6-1 with TRBJ2-7; the match to TRBD1 covers 9 bases. From germline, CDR1 is MNHNS and CDR2 SASEGT. Losses at the gene ends were 4 bases for V and 3 bases for J; bases not matched to a gene: 7. The CDR3 runs 15 residues. The CDR3 nucleotides read TGTGCCAGCAGTGTTCTTCGACAGGGGGACTACGAGCAGTACTTC. Translated, it gives CASSVLRQGDYEQYF.

CDR3 bases: TGCGCCAGCAGCTCAGGGACTAATACCGAGACCCAGTACTTC. This codes for CASSSGTNTETQYF. V usage is TRBV5-1 and J usage is TRBJ2-3; 7 bases map to TRBD2. The DNA matches TRBJ2-5 better at its end, which makes the J call doubtful. The CDR3 length is 14 residues. CDR1 and CDR2 (germline): SGHRS, YFSETQ.

This clonotype was seen ten or more times. This rearrangement joins TRBV7-6 to TRBJ2-7, with 10 bases fitting TRBD1. This CDR3 has 14 amino acids. V lost 7 bases and J lost 3; bases outside the gene matches: 6. The germline CDR1 and CDR2 sequences are SGHVS and FNYEAQ. The CDR3 nucleotides read TGTGCCAGCACCCCTGGACAGGGGGGCTACGAGCAGTACTTC. It is translated as CASTPGQGGYEQYF.

The chain's CDR3 is CASSFIGASTDTQYF. CDR3 coding DNA: TGTGCCAGCAGTTTTATAGGGGCCAGCACAGATACGCAGTATTTT. The V and J genes are TRBV12-3 or TRBV12-4 and TRBJ2-3, with a weak D call TRBD1 (5 bases). V dropped 3 bases and J dropped 0 bases, with 10 bases sitting between them. This CDR3 has 15 residues.

This clonotype occurred many times. V is TRBV7-9 and J is TRBJ2-7, with D maybe TRBD2 (6 bases). Germline V lookup: CDR1 SEHNR, CDR2 FQNEAQ (reference sequence). The CDR3 runs to 14 residues. Trimming cost V 3 bases and J 5 bases, with 14 bases left between them. The DNA of the CDR3 is TGTGCCAGCAGCTTCTCAGCGGGTCTCCACGAGCAGTACTTC. Amino acids: CASSFSAGLHEQYF.

The genes are TRBV11-3 and TRBJ2-5; D remains ambiguous. The germline gives CDR1 SGHNT, CDR2 YENEEA. The CDR3 loop spans 16 amino acids. Trimming cost V 4 bases and J 2 bases, with 17 bases left between them. CDR3 sequence: CASSSGQTPSQETQYF. The CDR3 nucleotides read TGTGCCAGCAGCTCCGGCCAGACCCCGTCGCAAGAGACCCAGTACTTC.

Many counts were recorded for this clonotype. The genes are TRBV28 and TRBJ2-7; 10 bases map to TRBD2. Looked up from germline, CDR1 is MDHEN and CDR2 is SYDVKM. The trim removed 6 bases at V and 3 bases at J, leaving 8 bases unmatched. The CDR3 consists of 15 residues. This chain's CDR3 is CASSPLAGVHYEQYF. The CDR3 region has the DNA TGTGCCAGCAGCCCCCTAGCGGGGGTACACTACGAGCAGTACTTC.

This sequence joins TRBV7-9 and TRBJ2-3; no clear D. CDR3 length equals 12 residues. Trimming removed 6 bases from V and 4 bases from J, with 8 bases in between. Germline V gene lookup returns CDR1 SEHNR and CDR2 FQNEAQ (reference sequence). CDR3 protein: CASRVVSDTQYF. DNA of the CDR3: TGTGCCAGCAGAGTAGTATCAGATACGCAGTATTTT.

This clonotype has at least ten counts. This chain connects TRBV2 to TRBJ1-2; D gene uncertain. The germline V gene encodes CDR1 SNHLY and CDR2 FYNNEI. CDR3 length: 11 residues. V gave up 10 bases and J gave up 2 bases, with 8 bases separating them. CDR3 nucleotide sequence: TGTGCCATCAGCCGGAACTATGGCTACACCTTC. It codes for CAISRNYGYTF.

This chain connects TRBV11-2 to TRBJ2-2; maybe TRBD1 (7 bases). The ends were cut back, 4 bases at V and 3 bases at J, with 12 bases in the middle. Germline V CDR1 and CDR2: SGHAT, FQNNGV. CDR3 length: 15 amino acids. The CDR3 reads CASSSGDSYTGELFF. The CDR3 DNA reads TGTGCCAGCAGCTCGGGGGACAGCTACACCGGGGAGCTGTTTTTT.